This TCR beta chain was observed in a study of OX40 agonist ivuxolimab in advanced cancers. For context, the study as a whole: Ivuxolimab was a fully human IgG2 agonistic monoclonal antibody targeting the costimulatory receptor OX40 (CD134). Intravenous ivuxolimab was administered to patients every 2 weeks at six dose levels: 0.01, 0.1, 0.3, 1.5, 3 and 10 mg/kg. Of the roughly 52 patients in dose escalation, approximately 20 had hepatocellular carcinoma, some 15 had melanoma, 9 had renal cell carcinoma and 9 had head and neck cancer. The dose-escalation cohort was 82.7% male with a mean age of around 64 years, ranging from roughly 20 to 80. Patients were allowed to have had prior anti-PD-1, anti-PD-L1 or anti-CTLA-4 therapy, and 30% to 50% of the dose-escalation patients had previously received checkpoint inhibitors. Three dose-escalation patients achieved partial responses, one with hepatocellular carcinoma and two with cutaneous melanoma. Peripheral TCRbeta sequencing was intended to test whether TCR sequence diversity was altered and clonal T-cell expansion was caused by ivuxolimab. The paper describes the monotherapy dose-escalation part (N of about 54 patients) of the phase I trial of ivuxolimab. Broader findings and caveats from the paper: After ivuxolimab, expanded clones were on average more numerous among CD8+ T cells than among CD4+ T cells. Low levels of normalized T-cell clonal expansion were also seen in some nonresponding patients. Which antigens the clonally expanded peripheral T cells were specific for was not determined. At doses of 0.1 to 3.0 mg/kg, clonal expansion of both CD4+ and CD8+ T cells in blood was seen between baseline and week 6. Partial responders in the 0.1-3.0 mg/kg groups had among the lowest normalized peripheral clonal expansion, especially among CD8+ T cells.

Details on this clone: Its binding antigen is unknown. It has no much larger one-base neighbor in the sample; base qualities were not kept.

Genomic DNA was extracted from sorted cells for sequencing of the TCRbeta CDR3 region. TCRbeta CDR3 regions were sequenced using the immunoSEQ Assay. TCRdb provides this immuneACCESS table in a form limited to in-frame rearrangements. Some clones are lacking; in checked studies, under half of them reflect an unresolved V gene, and why the rest are absent is not known. This sample comprises around 15,000 clones, just under 80% of them detected only once. 25% to 30% of the sample comes from the top ten. V is cut by 2 bases and J by 5 bases, and the space between the germline ends is 10 bases. From its cysteine to its phenylalanine, the CDR3 spans 13 amino acids. The CDR3 DNA has 39 bases and is translated from base 1. The germline V gene sets CDR1 to MGHRA and CDR2 to YSYEKL. The trial excluded patients who had a history of autoimmune disease or were on systemic immunosuppression. Peripheral blood for TCR sequencing was drawn from every dose cohort at baseline, at cycle 4 day 1 and at cycle 7 day 1. The samples were taken from a phase I, first-in-human, multicenter, open-label dose-escalation trial of ivuxolimab. Adults with locally advanced or metastatic melanoma, renal cell carcinoma, hepatocellular carcinoma or head and neck squamous cell carcinoma were enrolled in the trial. Before TCR sequencing, CD4+ and CD8+ T cells were separately sorted from peripheral blood.

This sample comprised CD4+ or CD8+ T cells sorted from blood, obtained in a trial of the OX40 agonist ivuxolimab. The receptor comes from an adult with an advanced solid tumor such as melanoma, head and neck, liver or kidney cancer. The V gene is TRBV4-1 and the J gene is TRBJ2-7; the best D guess is TRBD1, with 5 bases matching. The sequence in DNA is TGCGCCAGCAGCCAAATAGCAGGGAACGAGCAGTACTTC. Its amino acids are CASSQIAGNEQYF.